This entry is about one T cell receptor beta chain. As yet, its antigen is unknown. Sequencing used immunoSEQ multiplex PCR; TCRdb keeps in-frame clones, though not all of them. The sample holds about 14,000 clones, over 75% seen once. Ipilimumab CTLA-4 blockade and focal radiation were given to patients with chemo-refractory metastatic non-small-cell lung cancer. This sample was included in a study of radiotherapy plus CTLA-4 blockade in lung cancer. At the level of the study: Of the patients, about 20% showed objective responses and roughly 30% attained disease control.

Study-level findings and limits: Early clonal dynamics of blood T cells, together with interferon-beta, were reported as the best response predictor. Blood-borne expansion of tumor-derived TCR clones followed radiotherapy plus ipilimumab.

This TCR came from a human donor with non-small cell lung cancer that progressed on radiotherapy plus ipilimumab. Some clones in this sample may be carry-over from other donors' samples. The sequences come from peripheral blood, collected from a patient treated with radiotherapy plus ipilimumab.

The CDR3, as DNA: TGTGCCAGCAGCCCCCACCGGTTGGGGGGGGGTGGAGTATACAATGAGCAGTTCTTC. Translated: CASSPHRLGGGGVYNEQFF. The chain couples TRBV14 to TRBJ2-1; 7 nucleotides line up with TRBD2. V trimming: 4 bases; J trimming: 4 bases; junction bases outside the gene matches: 19. The length of the CDR3 is 19 residues. The germline V gene has CDR1 SGHDN and CDR2 FVKESK.